The T cell receptor beta chain under discussion was sequenced for a study of PD-L1 blockade in urothelial cancer. Study at large: Patients started atezolizumab around 2014, 1,200 mg intravenously every 3 weeks. Across blood samples, T cells had a median count of approximately 140,000. Findings and caveats of the study: In blood at 3 weeks, tumor-associated clones expanded more among patients with durable benefit.

A word on this clone: Antigen specificity is unknown.

The CDR3 loop spans 14 amino acids. Per the germline V gene, CDR1 is SEHNR and CDR2 is FQNEAQ (reference sequence). V was trimmed by 5 bases and J by 8 bases, leaving 15 bases between them. The method was immunoSEQ multiplex PCR; TCRdb's version includes in-frame clones alone and lacks a portion of them. The table lists about 52,000 clones, approximately 72% of them singletons, with about 4.1% in the top ten. Sample time point: pretreatment peripheral blood. A total of 1 to 8 samples per patient were collected pretreatment and on-treatment. The chain carries TRBV7-9 and TRBJ1-4, with D hard to call. Specimen: PBMCs, collected around atezolizumab (anti-PD-L1) treatment. The TCR comes from a man in his 70s with urothelial cancer. The CDR3 coding sequence is TGTGCCAGCAGCCCCGCGCATACTTCCGAAAAACTGTTTTTT. It yields the protein CASSPAHTSEKLFF.